This TCR beta chain was captured in a study of blood T cell repertoires in COVID-19. Per the original data handling: Estimation of nucleated cell counts was performed using reference gene primer amplification. Clones were read by immunoSEQ multiplex PCR, and TCRdb kept only the in-frame ones, dropping some. The V and J calls and clone size are taken from that table; D and trimming were inferred from the DNA. This sample has roughly 56,000 clones; 85% occur once, and the top ten carry 5% to 6.5%. Deletions cut 6 bases from V and 3 bases from J, with 10 bases between. The CDR3 consists of 13 residues. In germline, CDR1 is WNHNN, CDR2 SYGVQD (reference sequence).

The receptor was derived from a man between 65 and 85 years old with acute or convalescent COVID-19. The material sequenced was peripheral blood. This chain joins TRBV10-1 and TRBJ2-3, with D tentatively TRBD1 (6 bases). The CDR3 spells CASSPGETDTQYF. The DNA for the CDR3 is TGCGCCAGCAGCCCAGGGGAAACAGATACGCAGTATTTT.